Listed here are 10 T cell receptor beta chains from one sample, sequenced in a study of technical replicates of blood from a handful of donors. Clones were sequenced by immunoSEQ multiplex PCR, and TCRdb holds only the in-frame ones, with some missing. Here the sample spans about 69,000 clones, around nine tenths being singletons. Sequenced: PBMCs. Receptors originate from a human donor in good health. Some clones in this sample may be carry-over from other donors' samples.

This chain joins TRBV25-1 and TRBJ2-3, with D maybe TRBD1 (5 bases). CDR3 length: 15 amino acids. V lost 6 bases to trimming and J lost 1 base, with 14 bases between them. Looked up from germline, CDR1 is MGHDK and CDR2 is SYGVNS. The CDR3 DNA follows: TGTGCCAGCAGCCCAGTATTAGGGGGCACAGATACGCAGTATTTT. Residues: CASSPVLGGTDTQYF. Filled out from reference TRBV25-1 and TRBJ2-3, the complete variable domain reads EADIYQTPRYLVIGTGKKITLECSQTMGHDKMYWYQQDPGMELHLIHYSYGVNSTEKGDLSSESTVSRIRTEHFPLTLESARPSHTSQYLCASSPVLGGTDTQYFGPGTRLTVL.

As concerns this clone: Other DNA sequences within the sample encode an identical CDR3. The chain joins TRBV7-9 to TRBJ2-7; D may be TRBD1 (5 bases). The V and J ends lost 4 bases and 3 bases respectively, with 7 bases between them. Germline CDR1 reads SEHNR; CDR2 reads FQNEAQ (reference sequence). The CDR3 contains 12 residues. This chain's CDR3 is CASSSTGYEQYF. The CDR3 DNA reads as TGTGCCAGCAGCTCAACAGGCTACGAGCAGTACTTC.

V is TRBV9 and J is TRBJ2-7, with D possibly matching TRBD2 (5 bases). The germline V gene encodes CDR1 SGDLS and CDR2 YYNGEE. V was cut by 4 bases and J by 0 bases, with 8 bases left in between. The CDR3 is 13 amino acids. CDR3 sequence reads: CASSPDFSYEQYF. The CDR3 bases are TGTGCCAGCAGCCCGGACTTCTCCTACGAGCAGTACTTC.

This chain uses TRBV6-6 with TRBJ2-7; D gene uncertain. CDR1 is MNHNY and CDR2 is SVGAGI in the germline V gene (reference sequence). CDR3 length equals 13 residues. The V gene lost 2 bases and the J gene lost 1 base, with 6 bases spanning the gap. The CDR3 DNA reads TGTGCCAGCAGTTACGGGCAGTCCTACGAGCAGTACTTC. Its translation is CASSYGQSYEQYF.

The chain couples TRBV6-5 to TRBJ2-1; D is perhaps TRBD2 (5 bases). Germline V gives CDR1 MNHEY, CDR2 SVGAGI. This CDR3 region has 14 residues. Trimming stripped 1 base from V and 5 bases from J, with 9 bases between. The CDR3 reads CASSYLLDDNEQFF. The CDR3 DNA reads TGTGCCAGCAGTTACTTACTAGATGACAATGAGCAGTTCTTC.

This chain connects TRBV19 to TRBJ1-2; a weak D match, TRBD1 (6 bases). This CDR3 is 16 amino acids long. The V gene's germline CDR1 is LNHDA and CDR2 SQIVND (reference sequence). V dropped 4 bases and J dropped 1 base, with 16 bases sitting between them. CDR3 region: CASSRMDSRLNYGYTF. The CDR3 DNA reads as TGTGCCAGTAGTAGGATGGACAGCCGGCTTAACTATGGCTACACCTTC.

Only a few counts were recorded for this clone. The rearrangement links TRBV5-4 to TRBJ2-2, with D tentatively TRBD2 (6 bases). V was clipped by 3 bases and J by 4 bases, with 13 bases between them. Germline CDR1 SGHNT, CDR2 YYREEE (reference sequence). There are 15 residues in the CDR3. CDR3 loop: CASSSLLTSTGELFF. Written as DNA, the CDR3 is TGTGCCAGCAGCTCGCTACTGACTAGCACCGGGGAGCTGTTTTTT.

This clone occurred once. The chain uses TRBV30 and TRBJ2-7; possible D gene TRBD2, 5 bases. The V end was cut by 0 bases, the J end by 2 bases, with 20 bases between. The V gene's germline CDR1 is GTSNPN and CDR2 SVGIG (reference sequence). The CDR3 is made up of 17 amino acids. CDR3 DNA sequence: TGTGCCTGGAGTGTCCAAGTGGGAGCGAATAAAGCCTACGAGCAGTACTTC. Translating it yields CAWSVQVGANKAYEQYF.

The V gene is TRBV6-5, the J gene TRBJ2-1; 9 bases are shared with TRBD1. The CDR3 has 15 residues. Trimming at V came to 5 bases and at J to 5 bases, leaving 7 bases not matched to a gene. Germline CDR1 is MNHEY and CDR2 is SVGAGI. CDR3 loop: CASSNRDRDNNEQFF. The CDR3 nucleotides read TGTGCCAGCAGTAACCGGGACAGGGACAACAATGAGCAGTTCTTC.

The chain is built from TRBV4-3 and TRBJ2-7; TRBD2 aligns across 7 bases. Germline V gene data show CDR1 as LGHNA and CDR2 as YSLEER. The CDR3 runs to 16 residues. With V trimmed by 0 bases and J by 3 bases, 8 bases remained unmatched. CDR3 sequence: CASSQDLGLVVYEQYF. CDR3 nucleotides: TGCGCCAGCAGCCAAGACCTTGGACTAGTAGTCTACGAGCAGTACTTC.